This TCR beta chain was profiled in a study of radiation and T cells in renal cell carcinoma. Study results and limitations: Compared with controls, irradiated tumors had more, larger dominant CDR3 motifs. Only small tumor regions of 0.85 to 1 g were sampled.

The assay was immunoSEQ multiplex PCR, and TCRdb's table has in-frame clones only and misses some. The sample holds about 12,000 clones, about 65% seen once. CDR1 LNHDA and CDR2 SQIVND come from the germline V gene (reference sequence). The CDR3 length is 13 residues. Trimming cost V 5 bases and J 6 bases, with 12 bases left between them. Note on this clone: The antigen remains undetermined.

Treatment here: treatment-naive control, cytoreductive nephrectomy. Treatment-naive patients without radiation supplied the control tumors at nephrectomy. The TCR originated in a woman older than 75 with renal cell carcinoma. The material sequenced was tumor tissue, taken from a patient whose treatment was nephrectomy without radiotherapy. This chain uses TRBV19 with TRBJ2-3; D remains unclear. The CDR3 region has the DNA TGTGCCAGTAGTCTCGACCCTTCTGATACGCAGTATTTT. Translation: CASSLDPSDTQYF.